The 20 T cell receptor beta chains below come from one sample, sequenced in a study of cytomegalovirus exposure and HLA in healthy donors. 13 Jbeta primers and 60 Vbeta primers were used for the PCR. Only in-frame clones appear in the TCRdb table, and some are missing; sequencing was by immunoSEQ multiplex PCR. Of approximately 170,000 clones listed, around 63% are singletons. The sample comprised PBMCs. The source of these receptors is a woman between 18 and 29 years old in good health and CMV-seropositive.

This chain connects TRBV7-8 to TRBJ2-4; 8 bases match TRBD1. Germline V gives CDR1 SGHVS, CDR2 FQNEAQ. With V trimmed by 5 bases and J by 6 bases, 12 bases remained unmatched. The CDR3 runs to 16 residues. The CDR3 loop reads CASSAYRGEVRNIQYF. CDR3 nucleotide sequence: TGTGCCAGCAGCGCATACAGGGGGGAAGTCAGAAACATTCAGTACTTC.

The V gene is TRBV5-5, the J gene TRBJ2-7, with 8 bases lining up with TRBD1. Germline V gives CDR1 SGHKS, CDR2 YYEKEE (reference sequence). Trimming cost V 3 bases and J 2 bases; bases outside gene matches: 4. This CDR3 contains 14 residues. CDR3 in amino acids: CASSWTGTTYEQYF. As DNA, the CDR3 is TGTGCCAGCAGCTGGACAGGGACCACCTACGAGCAGTACTTC.

V is TRBV29-1 and J is TRBJ1-1; tentatively, D is TRBD1 (6 bases). The CDR3 covers 14 residues. Trimming took off 3 bases at V and 0 bases at J, with 11 bases between the two ends. CDR1 SQVTM and CDR2 ANQGSEA come from the germline V gene. The CDR3 sequence is CSVDLRGMNTEAFF. CDR3 coding DNA: TGCAGCGTTGACCTCAGGGGAATGAACACTGAAGCTTTCTTT.

The chain uses TRBV6-6 and TRBJ1-2; D uncertain. Germline V CDR1 and CDR2: MNHNY, SVGAGI (reference sequence). This CDR3 is 11 amino acids long. V lost 4 bases to trimming and J lost 7 bases, with 7 bases between them. Here the CDR3 DNA reads TGTGCCAGCAGTTCTACTTCTGGCTACACCTTC. Protein product: CASSSTSGYTF.

V gene TRBV2 combines with J gene TRBJ1-4, with D uncertain. The CDR3 extends over 11 amino acids. Between the trimmed V and J ends, which lost 6 bases and 5 bases, there was a span of 4 bases. The germline CDR1 and CDR2 sequences are SNHLY and FYNNEI. DNA of the CDR3: TGTGCCAGCAGGAGCAATGAAAAACTGTTTTTT. It specifies CASRSNEKLFF.

This chain connects TRBV30 to TRBJ1-3; tentatively, D is TRBD1 (5 bases). CDR3 length equals 14 residues. Germline-derived CDR1 and CDR2 are GTSNPN and SVGIG (reference sequence). Between the trimmed V and J ends, which lost 3 bases and 1 base, there was a span of 10 bases. The CDR3 DNA follows: TGTGCCTGGAGCTGGGGGGGATCTGGAAACACCATATATTTT. It translates to CAWSWGGSGNTIYF.

The chain carries TRBV7-8 and TRBJ2-7; D is uncertain. The CDR3 spans 14 residues. CDR1 SGHVS and CDR2 FQNEAQ come from the germline V gene. Trimming removed 0 bases from V and 0 bases from J, with 6 bases in between. This CDR3 is CASSLARSSYEQYF. The CDR3 nucleotides read TGTGCCAGCAGCTTAGCTAGGAGCTCCTACGAGCAGTACTTC. The variable domain in full, completed from reference TRBV7-8 and TRBJ2-7, reads GAGVSQSPRYKVAKRGQDVALRCDPISGHVSLFWYQQALGQGPEFLTYFQNEAQLDKSGLPSDRFFAERPEGSVSTLKIQRTQQEDSAVYLCASSLARSSYEQYFGPGTRLTVT.

The J gene is TRBJ2-1, the V gene TRBV4-1, with D uncertain. Trimming removed 0 bases from V and 0 bases from J, with 9 bases in between. The length of the CDR3 is 16 residues. Germline loops: CDR1 MGHRA, CDR2 YSYEKL. CDR3 DNA sequence: TGCGCCAGCAGCCAAGAGGCCGTCAGCTCCTACAATGAGCAGTTCTTC. It is translated as CASSQEAVSSYNEQFF.

This rearrangement joins TRBV9 to TRBJ2-2, with TRBD2 matching 13 bases. The CDR3 runs to 16 residues. Germline lookup yields CDR1 SGDLS and CDR2 YYNGEE. V dropped 4 bases and J dropped 3; count of bases not matched to a gene: 3. The DNA of the CDR3 is TGTGCCAGCAGCTATGGACTAGCGGGAGACACCGGGGAGCTGTTTTTT. Translated, it gives CASSYGLAGDTGELFF.

The chain joins TRBV4-1 to TRBJ1-2, with 7 bases identical to TRBD1. V gave up 3 bases and J gave up 6 bases; unmatched junction bases: 10. The CDR3 has 15 amino acids. The germline gives CDR1 MGHRA, CDR2 YSYEKL. The DNA of the CDR3 is TGCGCCAGCAGCCACCCCGGGAGGGGGCGGGATGGCTACACCTTC. Amino acids: CASSHPGRGRDGYTF.

The genes are TRBV30 and TRBJ2-3, with D tentatively TRBD2 (6 bases). V lost 3 bases and J lost 0, with 13 bases in between. The CDR3 consists of 15 residues. Germline V lookup: CDR1 GTSNPN, CDR2 SVGIG (reference sequence). CDR3 sequence: CAWSVLAYSTDTQYF. The CDR3 DNA reads as TGTGCCTGGAGCGTTCTAGCGTATAGCACAGATACGCAGTATTTT.

This chain links TRBV12-2 with TRBJ1-4; the D segment call TRBD1 is taken from the table without a DNA check. TRBV12-2 is annotated as a pseudogene. CDR3 length: 15 residues. Here the CDR3 DNA reads TGTGCAAGTCGCTTAGTCTGGCCTTTAAATGAAAAACTGTTTTTT. Its protein is CASRLVWPLNEKLFF.

The chain employs TRBV12-5 and TRBJ2-1; 7 bases are a match to TRBD2. With 6 bases clipped from V and 10 bases from J, the junction kept 12 bases outside the gene matches. Germline assignment: CDR1 LGHNT and CDR2 FRNRAP. CDR3 length: 14 amino acids. The CDR3 nucleotides read TGTGCTAGTGGCCTGGGGGGGGGTTGGGGGGAGCAGTTCTTC. Translating it yields CASGLGGGWGEQFF.

This clone occurred once. V gene TRBV14 combines with J gene TRBJ2-5; D is undetermined. The length of the CDR3 is 14 residues. The germline CDR1 and CDR2 sequences are SGHDN and FVKESK. V was clipped by 2 bases and J by 1 base, with 8 bases between them. The CDR3 protein is CASSQFLSQETQYF. The CDR3, as DNA: TGTGCCAGCAGCCAATTTCTCTCCCAAGAGACCCAGTACTTC. Full variable domain (rest looked up from reference TRBV14 and TRBJ2-5): EAGVTQFPSHSVIEKGQTVTLRCDPISGHDNLYWYRRVMGKEIKFLLHFVKESKQDESGMPNNRFLAERTGGTYSTLKVQPAELEDSGVYFCASSQFLSQETQYFGPGTRLLVL.

As concerns this clone: This sample also contains other DNA sequences that code for the same CDR3. The chain joins TRBV29-1 to TRBJ2-5; 7 nucleotides match TRBD2. The CDR3 runs to 16 residues. Germline CDR1 is SQVTM and CDR2 is ANQGSEA. As DNA, the CDR3 is TGCAGTGCCCGGGCCAGGCCGGGGACTACCCAAGAGACCCAGTACTTC. Protein: CSARARPGTTQETQYF.

The J gene is TRBJ1-5, the V gene TRBV27, with 7 bases aligning to TRBD1. The CDR3 totals 14 residues. The germline V gene has CDR1 MNHEY and CDR2 SMNVEV (reference sequence). J was trimmed by 3 bases and V by 2 bases; bases with no gene match: 1. CDR3: CASSLGTANQPQHF. CDR3 bases: TGTGCCAGCAGTTTAGGGACAGCCAATCAGCCCCAGCATTTT.

This chain connects TRBV4-3 to TRBJ2-7; D gene uncertain. The CDR3 has 15 amino acids. Per germline, CDR1 LGHNA and CDR2 YSLEER. Trimming stripped 6 bases from V and 0 bases from J, with 15 bases between. The CDR3 is CASSPHSSSSYEQYF. The CDR3 DNA is TGCGCCAGCAGTCCCCATAGCAGCAGCTCCTACGAGCAGTACTTC.

This clone showed up just a few times. V and J are TRBV7-8 and TRBJ1-2; no reliable D call. V dropped 1 base and J dropped 4 bases, with 10 bases sitting between them. CDR1 SGHVS and CDR2 FQNEAQ come from the germline V gene. The CDR3 contains 14 residues. The CDR3 is CASSLETTVYGYTF. CDR3 nucleotide sequence: TGTGCCAGCAGCTTAGAGACGACTGTCTATGGCTACACCTTC.

In this sample, this clone turned up a few times. The J gene is TRBJ2-1, the V gene TRBV19; tentatively, D is TRBD1 (6 bases). The germline V and J ends were trimmed by 5 bases and 7 bases, with 9 bases remaining between them. Germline V gene sequence: CDR1 LNHDA, CDR2 SQIVND (reference sequence). The CDR3 consists of 12 residues. The CDR3 nucleotides read TGTGCCAGTAGTTTTACAGGGAATGAGCAGTTCTTC. It is translated as CASSFTGNEQFF.

This sequence joins TRBV9 and TRBJ2-3, with 8 bases fitting TRBD2. CDR1 and CDR2 (germline): SGDLS, YYNGEE. V was clipped by 7 bases and J by 6 bases; unmatched bases: 13. The CDR3 is made up of 15 amino acids. CDR3 in amino acids: CASSDTGRVMDTQYF. The CDR3 region has the DNA TGTGCCAGCTCGGATACCGGGAGGGTTATGGATACGCAGTATTTT.